The T cell receptor (beta chain) described here comes from a study of early T cells in non-severe SARS-CoV-2 infection. The wider study: The sequenced material was bulk RNA from unsorted whole blood, and its chains were unpaired. Broader study findings: Clonotype matching in VDJdb favored anti-spike CD8 responses and did not capture private and CD4 specificities.

To note about this clonotype: The target antigen is unknown.

Each cDNA molecule carried a unique molecular identifier. In TCRdb, the 5' RACE reads were re-called with MiXCR into one record per CDR3 protein. The data hold over 95,000 distinct CDR3 sequences, with roughly 15% observed a single time. The CDR3 has 13 amino acids. V lost 5 bases and J 3 bases, leaving 11 bases between the germline ends. The germline CDR1 and CDR2 sequences are SGHAT and FQNNGV. The rearrangement links TRBV11-2 to TRBJ2-7, with D possibly TRBD2 on 6 matching bases. The material sequenced was whole blood. This receptor was identified in an adult who was a healthcare worker with PCR-confirmed SARS-CoV-2 infection or an uninfected control (not recorded which). CDR3 DNA: TGTGCCAGCAGCCGCCTAGCGTTCTACGAGCAGTACTTC. This codes for CASSRLAFYEQYF.